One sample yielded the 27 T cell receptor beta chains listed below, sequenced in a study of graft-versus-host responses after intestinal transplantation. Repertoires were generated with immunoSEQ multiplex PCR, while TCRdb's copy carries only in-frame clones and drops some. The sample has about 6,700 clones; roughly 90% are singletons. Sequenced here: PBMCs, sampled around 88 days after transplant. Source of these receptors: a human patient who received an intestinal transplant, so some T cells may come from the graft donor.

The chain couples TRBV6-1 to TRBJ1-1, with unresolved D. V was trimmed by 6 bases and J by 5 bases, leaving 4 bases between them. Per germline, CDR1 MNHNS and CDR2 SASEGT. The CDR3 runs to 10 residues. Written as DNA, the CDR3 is TGTGCCAGCAGGAGGACTGAAGCTTTCTTT. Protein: CASRRTEAFF.

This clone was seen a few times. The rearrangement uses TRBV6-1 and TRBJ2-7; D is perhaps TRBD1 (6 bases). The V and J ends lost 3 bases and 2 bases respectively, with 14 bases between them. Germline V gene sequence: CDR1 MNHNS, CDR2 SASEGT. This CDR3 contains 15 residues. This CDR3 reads CASSDIQGLAYEQYF. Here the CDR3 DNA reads TGTGCCAGCAGTGATATACAGGGTCTAGCCTACGAGCAGTACTTC.

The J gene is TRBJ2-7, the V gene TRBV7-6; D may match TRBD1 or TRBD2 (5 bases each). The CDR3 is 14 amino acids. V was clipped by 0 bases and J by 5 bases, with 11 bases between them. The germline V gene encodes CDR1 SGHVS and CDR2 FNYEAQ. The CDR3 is CASSLAVGPNEQYV. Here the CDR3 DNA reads TGTGCCAGCAGCTTAGCGGTGGGACCCAACGAGCAGTACGTC.

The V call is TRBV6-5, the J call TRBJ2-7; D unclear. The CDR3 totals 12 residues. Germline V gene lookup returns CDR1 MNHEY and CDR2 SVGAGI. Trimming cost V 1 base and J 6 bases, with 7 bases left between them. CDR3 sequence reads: CASSYLSGEQYV. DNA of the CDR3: TGTGCCAGCAGTTACTTATCGGGCGAGCAGTACGTC.

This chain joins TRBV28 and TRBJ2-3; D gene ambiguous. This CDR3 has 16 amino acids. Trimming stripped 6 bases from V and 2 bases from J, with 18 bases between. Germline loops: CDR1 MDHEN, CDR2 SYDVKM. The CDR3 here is CASSRRVSDFTDTQYF. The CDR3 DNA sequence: TGTGCCAGCAGCCGCAGAGTGTCAGACTTCACAGATACGCAGTATTTT.

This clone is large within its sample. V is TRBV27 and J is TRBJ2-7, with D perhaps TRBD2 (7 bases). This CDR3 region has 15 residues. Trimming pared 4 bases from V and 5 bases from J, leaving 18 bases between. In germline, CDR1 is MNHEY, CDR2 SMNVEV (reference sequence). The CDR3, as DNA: TGTGCCAGCAGTTCGGGGGGCGTGTTGGTCCACGAGCAGTACTTC. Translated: CASSSGGVLVHEQYF.

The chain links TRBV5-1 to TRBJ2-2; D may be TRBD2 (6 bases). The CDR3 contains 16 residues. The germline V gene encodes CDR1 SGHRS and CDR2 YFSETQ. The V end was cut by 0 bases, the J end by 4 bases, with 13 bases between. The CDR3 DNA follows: TGCGCCAGCAGCTTGGCGGCGGGGTCGCGCACCGGGGAGCTGTTTTTT. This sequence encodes CASSLAAGSRTGELFF.

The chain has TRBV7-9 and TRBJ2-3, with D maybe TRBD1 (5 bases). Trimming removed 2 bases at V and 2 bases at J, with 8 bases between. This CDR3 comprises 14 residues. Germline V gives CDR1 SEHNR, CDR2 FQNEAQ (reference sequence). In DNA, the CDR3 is TGTGCCAGCAGCTTACCAGGGATCACAGATACGCAGTATTTT. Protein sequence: CASSLPGITDTQYF.

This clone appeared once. The CDR3 bases are TGTGCCAGCAGCTCCGGACTAGCGGGGGGGCCTTGGGAGACCCAGTACTTC. Translating gives CASSSGLAGGPWETQYF. The chain carries TRBV11-2 and TRBJ2-5; 15 positions match TRBD2. This CDR3 region has 17 residues. The germline V gene encodes CDR1 SGHAT and CDR2 FQNNGV. V was pared by 4 bases and J by 5 bases, with 8 bases of the junction left unmatched. Full variable domain (outside the CDR3, taken from reference TRBV11-2 and TRBJ2-5): EAGVAQSPRYKIIEKRQSVAFWCNPISGHATLYWYQQILGQGPKLLIQFQNNGVVDDSQLPKDRFSAERLKGVDSTLKIQPAKLEDSAVYLCASSSGLAGGPWETQYFGPGTRLLVL.

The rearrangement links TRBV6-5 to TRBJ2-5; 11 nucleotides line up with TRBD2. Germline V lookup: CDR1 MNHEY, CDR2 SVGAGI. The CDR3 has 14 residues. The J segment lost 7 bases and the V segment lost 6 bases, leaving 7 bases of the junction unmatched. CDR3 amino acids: CASSGTSGMGTQYF. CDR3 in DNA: TGTGCCAGCAGCGGGACTAGCGGTATGGGGACCCAGTACTTC.

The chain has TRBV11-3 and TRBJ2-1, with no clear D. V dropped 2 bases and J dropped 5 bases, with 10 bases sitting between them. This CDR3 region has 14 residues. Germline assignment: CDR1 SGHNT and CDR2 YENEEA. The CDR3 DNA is TGTGCCAGCAGCTTATCCCACTCAGACAATGAGCAGTTCTTC. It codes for CASSLSHSDNEQFF.

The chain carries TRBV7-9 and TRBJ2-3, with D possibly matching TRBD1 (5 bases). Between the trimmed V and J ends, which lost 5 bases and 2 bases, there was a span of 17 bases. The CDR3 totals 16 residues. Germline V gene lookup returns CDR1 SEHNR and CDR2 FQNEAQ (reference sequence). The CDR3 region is CASSPLAGFVTDTQYF. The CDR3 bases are TGTGCCAGCAGCCCCCTGGCAGGGTTTGTCACAGATACGCAGTATTTT.

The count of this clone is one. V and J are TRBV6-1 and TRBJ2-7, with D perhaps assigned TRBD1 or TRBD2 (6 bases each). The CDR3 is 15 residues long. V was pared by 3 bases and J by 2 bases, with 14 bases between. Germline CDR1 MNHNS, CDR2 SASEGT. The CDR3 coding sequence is TGTGCCAGCAGTGAGGGGAGGACAGCTGCCTACGAGCAGTACGTC. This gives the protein CASSEGRTAAYEQYV.

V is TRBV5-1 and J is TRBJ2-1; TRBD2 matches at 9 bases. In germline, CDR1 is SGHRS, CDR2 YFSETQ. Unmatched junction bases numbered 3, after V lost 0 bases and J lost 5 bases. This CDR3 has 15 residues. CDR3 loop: CASSLGASGDNEQFF. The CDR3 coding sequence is TGCGCCAGCAGCTTGGGAGCTAGCGGGGACAATGAGCAGTTCTTC.

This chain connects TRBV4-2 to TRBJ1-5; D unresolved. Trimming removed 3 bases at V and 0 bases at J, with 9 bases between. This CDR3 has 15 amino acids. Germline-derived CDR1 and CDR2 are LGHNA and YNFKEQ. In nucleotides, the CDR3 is TGTGCCAGCAGCCAGGACTATAATAGCAATCAGCCCCAGCATTTT. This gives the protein CASSQDYNSNQPQHF.

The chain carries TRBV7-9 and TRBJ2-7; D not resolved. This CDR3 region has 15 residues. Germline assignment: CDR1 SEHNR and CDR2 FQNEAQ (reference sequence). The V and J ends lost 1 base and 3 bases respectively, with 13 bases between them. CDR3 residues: CASSLDRSGSYEQYF. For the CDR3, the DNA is TGTGCCAGCAGCTTAGATAGGTCTGGCAGCTACGAGCAGTACTTC.

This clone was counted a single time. DNA of the CDR3: TGTGCCGGAAGAGGGGCCCGCGGGGTTCAGTACTTC. Translation gives CAGRGARGVQYF. The genes are TRBV28 and TRBJ2-7, with D perhaps matching TRBD2 (6 bases). The CDR3 length is 12 residues. The germline V and J ends were trimmed by 11 bases and 10 bases, with 21 bases remaining between them. Germline lookup yields CDR1 MDHEN and CDR2 SYDVKM.

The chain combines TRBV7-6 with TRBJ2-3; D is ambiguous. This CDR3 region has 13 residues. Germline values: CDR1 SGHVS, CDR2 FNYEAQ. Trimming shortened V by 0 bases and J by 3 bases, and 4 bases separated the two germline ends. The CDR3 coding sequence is TGTGCCAGCAGCTTAGCGCGGACAGATACGCAGTATTTT. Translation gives CASSLARTDTQYF.

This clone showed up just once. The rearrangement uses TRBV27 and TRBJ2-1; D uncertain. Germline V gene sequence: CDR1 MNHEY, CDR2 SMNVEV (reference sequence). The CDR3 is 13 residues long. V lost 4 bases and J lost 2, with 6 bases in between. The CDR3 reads CASSSDTYNEQFF. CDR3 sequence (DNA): TGTGCCAGCAGTTCTGACACCTACAATGAGCAGTTCTTC.

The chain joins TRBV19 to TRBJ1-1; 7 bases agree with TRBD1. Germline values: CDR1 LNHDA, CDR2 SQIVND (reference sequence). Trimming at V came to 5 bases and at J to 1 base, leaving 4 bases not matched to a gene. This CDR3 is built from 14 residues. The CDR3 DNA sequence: TGTGCCAGTAGTCCGACAGGGTGGAACACTGAAGCTTTCTTT. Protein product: CASSPTGWNTEAFF.

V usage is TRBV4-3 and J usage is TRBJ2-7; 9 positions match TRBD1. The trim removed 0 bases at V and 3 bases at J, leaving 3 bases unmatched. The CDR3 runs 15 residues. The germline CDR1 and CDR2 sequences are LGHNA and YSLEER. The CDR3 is CASSQEQGAGYEQYF. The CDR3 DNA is TGCGCCAGCAGCCAAGAACAGGGGGCAGGCTACGAGCAGTACTTC.

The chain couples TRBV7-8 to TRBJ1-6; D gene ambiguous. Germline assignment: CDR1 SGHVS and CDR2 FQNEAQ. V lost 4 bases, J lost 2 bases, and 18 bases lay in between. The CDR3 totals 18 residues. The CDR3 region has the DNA TGTGCCAGCAGCTCGACCATCTGGGCTCCTCCCTATAATTCACCCCTCCACTTT. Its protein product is CASSSTIWAPPYNSPLHF.

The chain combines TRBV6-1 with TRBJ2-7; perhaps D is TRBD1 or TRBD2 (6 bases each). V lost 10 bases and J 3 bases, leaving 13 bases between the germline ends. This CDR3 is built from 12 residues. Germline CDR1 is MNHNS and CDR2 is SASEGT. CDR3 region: CAITRGDYEQYF. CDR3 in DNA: TGTGCCATAACAAGGGGGGACTACGAGCAGTACTTC.

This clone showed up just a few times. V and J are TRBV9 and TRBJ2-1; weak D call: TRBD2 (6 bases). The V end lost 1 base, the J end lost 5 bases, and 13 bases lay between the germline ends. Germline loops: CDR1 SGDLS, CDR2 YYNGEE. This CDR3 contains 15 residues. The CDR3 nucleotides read TGTGCCAGCAGCGTAAGACTAGGAAGGGACAATGAGCAGTTCTTC. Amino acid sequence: CASSVRLGRDNEQFF.

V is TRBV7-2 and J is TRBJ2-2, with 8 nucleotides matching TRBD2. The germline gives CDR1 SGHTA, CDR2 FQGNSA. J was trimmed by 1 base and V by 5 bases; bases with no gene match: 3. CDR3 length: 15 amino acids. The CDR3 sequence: CASSQGTRNTGELFF. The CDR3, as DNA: TGTGCCAGCAGCCAAGGGACTAGGAACACCGGGGAGCTGTTTTTT. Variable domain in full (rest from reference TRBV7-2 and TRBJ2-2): GAGVSQSPSNKVTEKGKDVELRCDPISGHTALYWYRQSLGQGLEFLIYFQGNSAPDKSGLPSDRFSAERTGGSVSTLTIQRTQQEDSAVYLCASSQGTRNTGELFFGEGSRLTVL.

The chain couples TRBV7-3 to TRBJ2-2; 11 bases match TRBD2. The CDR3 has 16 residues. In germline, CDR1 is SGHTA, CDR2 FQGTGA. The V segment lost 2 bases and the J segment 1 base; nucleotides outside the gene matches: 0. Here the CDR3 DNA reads TGTGCCAGCAGCTTACTAGCGGGAGGGAACACCGGGGAGCTGTTTTTT. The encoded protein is CASSLLAGGNTGELFF.

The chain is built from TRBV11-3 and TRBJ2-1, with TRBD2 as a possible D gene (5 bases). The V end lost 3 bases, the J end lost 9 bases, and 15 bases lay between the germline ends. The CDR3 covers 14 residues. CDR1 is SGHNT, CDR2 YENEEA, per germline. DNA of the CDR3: TGTGCCAGCAGCTTTGAGGGTAGCGAAAGTGAGCAGTTCTTC. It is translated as CASSFEGSESEQFF.